This T cell receptor beta chain was obtained from a study of cytomegalovirus exposure and HLA in healthy donors. A multiplex PCR was run with 60 Vbeta primers and 13 Jbeta primers. Sequencing used immunoSEQ multiplex PCR; TCRdb keeps in-frame clones, though not all of them. This repertoire shows roughly 150,000 clones, under 70% found once; its top ten account for more than 9%. V shed 6 bases and J 6 bases; nucleotides not matched to a gene: 13. Germline V lookup: CDR1 MDHEN, CDR2 SYDVKM. The CDR3 runs to 15 residues. The TCR sequence derives from a man aged 30 to 39 in good health and CMV-seropositive. Sequenced: PBMCs. The chain uses TRBV28 and TRBJ2-5; 7 bases match TRBD1. The CDR3 coding sequence is TGTGCCAGCAGGGGGACAGATTCGTCCAGAAAGACCCAGTACTTC. Protein sequence: CASRGTDSSRKTQYF.